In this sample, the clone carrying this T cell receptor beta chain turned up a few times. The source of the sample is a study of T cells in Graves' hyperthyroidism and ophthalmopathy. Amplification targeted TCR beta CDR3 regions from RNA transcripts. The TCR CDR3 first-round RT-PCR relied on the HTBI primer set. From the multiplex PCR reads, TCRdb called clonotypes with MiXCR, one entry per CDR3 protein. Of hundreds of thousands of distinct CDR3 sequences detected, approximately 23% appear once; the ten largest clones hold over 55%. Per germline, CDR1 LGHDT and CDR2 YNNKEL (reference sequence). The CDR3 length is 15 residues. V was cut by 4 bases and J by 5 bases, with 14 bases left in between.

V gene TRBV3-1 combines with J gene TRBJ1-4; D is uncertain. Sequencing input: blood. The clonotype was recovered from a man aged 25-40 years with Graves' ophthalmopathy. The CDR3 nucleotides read TGTGCCAGCAGCCCTCGGGGAGTGGGGAATGAAAAACTGTTTTTT. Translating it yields CASSPRGVGNEKLFF.